The source of this T cell receptor (beta chain) is a study of breast tumors, draining lymph nodes, adjacent tissues. Samples came from axillary lymph nodes draining the breast cancer. This clonotype was found many times. The CDR3 extends over 13 amino acids. Germline CDR1 SEHNR, CDR2 FQNEAQ (reference sequence). The J segment lost 6 bases and the V segment lost 4 bases, leaving 5 bases of the junction unmatched. TCRdb ran MiXCR on the multiplex PCR reads and lists one entry per CDR3 protein. The repertoire holds roughly 130,000 distinct CDR3 sequences, with 20% as singletons. Sequences were obtained from axillary lymph node tissue. V is TRBV7-9 and J is TRBJ1-2, with 7 bases identical to TRBD1. The TCR comes from a female donor with breast cancer. Some clones in this sample may be carry-over from other donors' samples. The CDR3 nucleotides read TGTGCCAGCAGCTCAACAGGGGCTCATGGCTACACCTTC. Its translation is CASSSTGAHGYTF.